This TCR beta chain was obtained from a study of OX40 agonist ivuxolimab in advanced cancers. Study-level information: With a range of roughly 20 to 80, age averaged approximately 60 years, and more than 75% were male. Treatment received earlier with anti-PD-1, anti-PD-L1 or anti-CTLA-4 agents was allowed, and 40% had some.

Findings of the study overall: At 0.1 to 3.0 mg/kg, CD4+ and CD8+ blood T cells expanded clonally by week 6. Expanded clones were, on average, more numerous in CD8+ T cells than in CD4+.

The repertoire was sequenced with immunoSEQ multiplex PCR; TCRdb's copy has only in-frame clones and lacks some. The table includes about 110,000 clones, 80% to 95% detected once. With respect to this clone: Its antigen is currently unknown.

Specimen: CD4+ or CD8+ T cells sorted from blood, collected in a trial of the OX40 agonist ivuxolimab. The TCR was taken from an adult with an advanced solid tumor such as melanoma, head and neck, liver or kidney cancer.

The CDR3 spells CASSLEAGDGYTF. In DNA form, the CDR3 reads TGTGCCAGCAGCTTGGAAGCAGGCGATGGCTACACCTTC. The V gene is TRBV5-8, the J gene TRBJ1-2; unclear D gene. Germline CDR1 is SGHTS and CDR2 is YDEGEE. V lost 0 bases and J lost 6, with 9 bases in between. This CDR3 comprises 13 residues.